This T cell receptor (beta chain) was sequenced during a study of breast tumors, draining lymph nodes, adjacent tissues. Samples came from axillary lymph nodes draining the breast cancer. Note on this clonotype: The antigen remains undetermined.

TCRdb fed the multiplex PCR reads into MiXCR, producing one record per CDR3 protein. This table has 200,000 to 300,000 distinct CDR3 sequences, about 30% appearing once. Germline lookup yields CDR1 LNHDA and CDR2 SQIVND (reference sequence). The CDR3 is 13 residues long. V was trimmed by 3 bases and J by 6 bases, leaving 11 bases between them. General study points: The data were judged consistent with most tumor T cells coming from lymph node and expanding in tumor. Compared with basal-like, luminal-like tumors shared significantly more repertoire with nontumor tissue. Tumor TCR diversity was below lymph nodes but above nontumor tissue.

The chain carries TRBV19 and TRBJ1-2, with D perhaps matching TRBD1 (6 bases). The clonotype was recovered from a female donor with breast cancer. Some clones in this sample may be carry-over from other donors' samples. The specimen sequenced was axillary lymph node tissue. Here the CDR3 DNA reads TGTGCCAGTAGTATTGGACAGCTCGATGGCTACACCTTC. Amino acid sequence: CASSIGQLDGYTF.